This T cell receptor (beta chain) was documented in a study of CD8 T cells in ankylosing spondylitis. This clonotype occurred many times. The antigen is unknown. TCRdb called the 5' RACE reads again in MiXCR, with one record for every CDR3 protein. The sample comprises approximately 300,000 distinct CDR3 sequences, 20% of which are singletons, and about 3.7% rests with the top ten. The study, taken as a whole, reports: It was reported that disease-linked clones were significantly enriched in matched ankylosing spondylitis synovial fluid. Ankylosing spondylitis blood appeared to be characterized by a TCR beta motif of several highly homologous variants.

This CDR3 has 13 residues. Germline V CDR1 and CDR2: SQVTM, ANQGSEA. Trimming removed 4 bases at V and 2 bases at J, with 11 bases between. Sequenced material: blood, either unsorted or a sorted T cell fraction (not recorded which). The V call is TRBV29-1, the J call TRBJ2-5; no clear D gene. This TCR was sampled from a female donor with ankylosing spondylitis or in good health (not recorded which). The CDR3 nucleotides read TGCAGCGTTGTGGGGTTGGGGCAAGAGACCCAGTACTTC. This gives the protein CSVVGLGQETQYF. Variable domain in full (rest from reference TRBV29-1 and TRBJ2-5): SAVISQKPSRDICQRGTSLTIQCQVDSQVTMMFWYRQQPGQSLTLIATANQGSEATYESGFVIDKFPISRPNLTFSTLTVSNMSPEDSSIYLCSVVGLGQETQYFGPGTRLLVL.